This TCR beta chain was obtained from a study of OX40 agonist ivuxolimab in advanced cancers. Study in general: The patients' treatment was ivuxolimab, an agonistic anti-OX40 (CD134) antibody. Partial responses were achieved by three patients, of whom one had hepatocellular carcinoma and two had cutaneous melanoma. Whole-study results and caveats: The CD4+ and CD8+ T cells in the blood had expanded clonally by week 6 at 0.1 to 3.0 mg/kg.

Using immunoSEQ multiplex PCR, the repertoire was profiled, and TCRdb retains in-frame clones only, with some absent. The repertoire has some 83,000 clones, about 82% of them found once; the top ten carry around 6%. As to this clone: No antigen is known for it.

The origin of this receptor is an adult with an advanced solid tumor such as melanoma, head and neck, liver or kidney cancer. Sequences were derived from CD4+ or CD8+ T cells sorted from blood, sampled in a trial of the OX40 agonist ivuxolimab.

CDR3 amino acids: CSVGDFNNEKLFF. The DNA for the CDR3 is TGCAGCGTCGGGGACTTCAATAATGAAAAACTGTTTTTT. The rearrangement links TRBV29-1 to TRBJ1-4; perhaps TRBD1 as D (5 bases). Germline loops: CDR1 SQVTM, CDR2 ANQGSEA. The CDR3 totals 13 residues. V gave up 6 bases and J gave up 4 bases, with 12 bases separating them.